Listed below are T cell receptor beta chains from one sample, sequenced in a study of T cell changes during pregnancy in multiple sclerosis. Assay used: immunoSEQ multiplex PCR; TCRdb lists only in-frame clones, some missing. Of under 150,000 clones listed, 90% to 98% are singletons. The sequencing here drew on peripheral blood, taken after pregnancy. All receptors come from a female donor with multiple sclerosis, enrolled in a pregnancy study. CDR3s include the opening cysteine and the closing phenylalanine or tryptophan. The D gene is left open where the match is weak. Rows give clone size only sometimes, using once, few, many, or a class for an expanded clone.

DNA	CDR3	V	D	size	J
TGTGCCAGCAGCGTAGACGGTGGAGCAGATACGCAGTATTTT	CASSVDGGADTQYF	TRBV9	.	.	TRBJ2-3
TGTGCCAGCAGCTTAGGGGAGGTTTCCTACGAGCAGTACTTC	CASSLGEVSYEQYF	TRBV11-2	.	.	TRBJ2-7
TGTGCCAGCTCACCGAGTAGCACAGATACGCAGTATTTT	CASSPSSTDTQYF	TRBV18	.	.	TRBJ2-3
TGTGCCATCAGTGACGGGACAGGAGGCTCTGGGGCCAACGTCCTGACTTTC	CAISDGTGGSGANVLTF	TRBV10-3	TRBD1	.	TRBJ2-6
TGCGCCAGCAGCCCAACAGGGGGGAACTCCTACGAGCAGTACTTC	CASSPTGGNSYEQYF	TRBV5-1	TRBD1	.	TRBJ2-7
TGTGCCAGCAGCCAAGGTGTCCCGGTGAGTGGAAACACCATATATTTT	CASSQGVPVSGNTIYF	TRBV4-2	.	.	TRBJ1-3
TGTGCCAGCAGTTTATCAGTGGGGCTAGCGGGAGGTTACAATGAGCAGTTCTTC	CASSLSVGLAGGYNEQFF	TRBV28	TRBD2	.	TRBJ2-1
TGTGCCAGCAGTTTAACACTGAACACTGAAGCTTTCTTT	CASSLTLNTEAFF	TRBV27	.	.	TRBJ1-1
TGTGCCAGCTCACCATCGGGGGTTGAAGGATCGGGTGAGCAGTTCTTC	CASSPSGVEGSGEQFF	TRBV18	.	.	TRBJ2-1
TGTGCCAGCAAATCCTTGGTGGGGCATCAGCCCCAGCATTTT	CASKSLVGHQPQHF	TRBV6-1	.	.	TRBJ1-5
TGTGCCAGCTCACCCTTAGGCAGGGAAAACTATGGCTACACCTTC	CASSPLGRENYGYTF	TRBV18	.	.	TRBJ1-2
TGCAGCGTTGACCCAAATGAGCAGTTCTTC	CSVDPNEQFF	TRBV29-1	.	.	TRBJ2-1
TGTGCCAGTTCCGAGGGACAGGGGGCGAGTCAGCCCCAGCATTTT	CASSEGQGASQPQHF	TRBV28	TRBD1	.	TRBJ1-5
TGTGCCAGCAGTGGGCGGCACTCCTACGAGCAGTACTTC	CASSGRHSYEQYF	TRBV25-1	.	.	TRBJ2-7
TGTGCCAGCAATTTGGGCAGCCCAAATCAGCCCCAGCATTTT	CASNLGSPNQPQHF	TRBV2	.	.	TRBJ1-5
TGTGCCAGCTCACCACCGGGACAGAGAAACACCATATATTTT	CASSPPGQRNTIYF	TRBV18	TRBD1	.	TRBJ1-3
TGTGCCAGCACTAGCGGGAGTTTCGCCGGTACAGATACGCAGTATTTT	CASTSGSFAGTDTQYF	TRBV9	TRBD2	once	TRBJ2-3
TGTGCCAGTAGTCGGTTGGCAGATACGCAGTATTTT	CASSRLADTQYF	TRBV19	.	.	TRBJ2-3
TGTGCCAGCCAGAGGACAGGGAGGAACACTGAAGCTTTCTTT	CASQRTGRNTEAFF	TRBV28	TRBD1	once	TRBJ1-1
TGTGCCAACATGGGGGGGGCGCAGTGTGGGCAGTACTTC	CANMGGAQCGQYF	TRBV6-1	.	.	TRBJ2-7
TGCGCCAGCAGCTTGACGACGGGACTAGCGGAGAAGCAGTACTTC	CASSLTTGLAEKQYF	TRBV5-1	TRBD2	.	TRBJ2-7
TGTGCCAGCAGCCAGGGGACTAGCGGGTACAATGAGCAGTTCTTC	CASSQGTSGYNEQFF	TRBV7-3	TRBD2	.	TRBJ2-1
TGTGCCAGCAGCTTCAGCCATCCGGACAGGGAGTACGAGCAGTACTTC	CASSFSHPDREYEQYF	TRBV7-8	TRBD1	.	TRBJ2-7
TGTGCCTGGAGTGTTACCAGGGTTAGGGGAATTGCAACTAATGAAAAACTGTTTTTT	CAWSVTRVRGIATNEKLFF	TRBV30	.	.	TRBJ1-4
TGTGCCAGCAGGACCTCCTTTAGGATGGGGCTGCAGTACTTC	CASRTSFRMGLQYF	TRBV28	.	.	TRBJ2-7
TGTGCCAGCAGTTCGGCAGATACGCAGTATTTT	CASSSADTQYF	TRBV6-6	.	.	TRBJ2-3
TGTGCCAGCAGTGAAATGAGCGGCACCTACAATGAGCAGTTCTTC	CASSEMSGTYNEQFF	TRBV6-4	.	.	TRBJ2-1
TGTGCCAGCAGCAAAGGAGCAAGACATCTGTACACTGAAGCTTTCTTT	CASSKGARHLYTEAFF	TRBV21-1	.	.	TRBJ1-1
TGTGCCATCAGTAGGACTACCCTGACCGGGGAGCTGTTTTTT	CAISRTTLTGELFF	TRBV10-3	.	.	TRBJ2-2
TGTGCCAGCAGTCCAAGGGGCGGGAGCTCCTACAATGAGCAGTTCTTC	CASSPRGGSSYNEQFF	TRBV28	TRBD2	.	TRBJ2-1
TGTGCCAGCAGTTTCCTCAGCGGGGGTCCCTACGAGCAGTACTTC	CASSFLSGGPYEQYF	TRBV28	TRBD2	.	TRBJ2-7
TGCAGCGTTGCCAGCGGGAGATACGAGCAGTACTTC	CSVASGRYEQYF	TRBV29-1	TRBD2	.	TRBJ2-7
TGCAGCGTCGAATGGGACAGGGGCACAGATACGCAGTATTTT	CSVEWDRGTDTQYF	TRBV29-1	TRBD1	once	TRBJ2-3
TGTGCTAGCAGCTGGGGAGCGGGCAACTCCTACGAGCAGTACTTC	CASSWGAGNSYEQYF	TRBV7-7	.	.	TRBJ2-7
TGTGCCAGCAGTTTGGTAGGCAGGGAGGACGAGCAGTACTTC	CASSLVGREDEQYF	TRBV28	.	.	TRBJ2-7
TGTGCCAGCAGTCACCTGGGGGGGCAGTACTTC	CASSHLGGQYF	TRBV27	.	.	TRBJ2-7
TGCGCCAGCAGTGGGGTCTCTAGCGCATCCAATGAGCAGTTCTTC	CASSGVSSASNEQFF	TRBV10-2	.	.	TRBJ2-1
TGTGCCAGCAGTCCCGTTGGGCGGGAGGGATACAAAGATACGCAGTATTTT	CASSPVGREGYKDTQYF	TRBV27	TRBD2	.	TRBJ2-3
TGTGCCAGCAGCCTGGTCAGGGGCGGGGAGCAGTACTTC	CASSLVRGGEQYF	TRBV7-2	.	.	TRBJ2-7
TGTGCCAGCAGCCAAGGACAGGGGGCTTTTGGCAATCAGCCCCAGCATTTT	CASSQGQGAFGNQPQHF	TRBV5-8	TRBD1	.	TRBJ1-5
TGTGCCAGCAGCTGGGGACTGCTACTTCACAATGAGCAGTTCTTC	CASSWGLLLHNEQFF	TRBV13	.	.	TRBJ2-1
TGTGCCAGCTTTCTAGCGGGAGTCCCCACCAATGAGCAGTTCTTC	CASFLAGVPTNEQFF	TRBV2	TRBD2	.	TRBJ2-1
TGTGCCAGCAGTTTAGGGGGGACAGGGTGGGGCGAGCAGTACTTC	CASSLGGTGWGEQYF	TRBV28	TRBD1	.	TRBJ2-7
TGTGCCAGCAGTTACGCGGGACAGTCGAACACCGGGGAGCTGTTTTTT	CASSYAGQSNTGELFF	TRBV6-5	.	.	TRBJ2-2
TGTGCCAGCAGTCCAGCGGGGTTCGGCGGGATCTCTTTT	CASSPAGFGGISF	TRBV6-5	.	once	TRBJ1-1
TGTGCTAGCAGCTTAGCGCCTAGCGCCAATGAGCAGTTCTTC	CASSLAPSANEQFF	TRBV7-7	.	.	TRBJ2-1
TGTGCCAGCAGTTACTTTAGCGGGAGTCTTCGGGAGACCCAGTACTTC	CASSYFSGSLRETQYF	TRBV6-5	TRBD2	.	TRBJ2-5
TGTGCCAGCTCACCACAAACAAGGGACAGATACAATGAGCAGTTCTTC	CASSPQTRDRYNEQFF	TRBV18	TRBD1	.	TRBJ2-1